This T cell receptor (beta chain) was identified during a study of blood T cell repertoires in COVID-19. Germline CDR1 SGHVS, CDR2 FQNEAQ. The CDR3 length is 19 residues. J lost 0 bases, V lost 1 base, and 9 bases had no gene match. Only a few counts were recorded for this clone. The repertoire was sequenced with immunoSEQ multiplex PCR; TCRdb's copy has only in-frame clones and lacks some. The sample contains roughly 230,000 clones, 89% of which appear only once. The specimen sequenced was peripheral blood. This TCR derives from a woman between 40 and 50 years old who had recovered from COVID-19. The chain recombines TRBV7-8 with TRBJ2-1; 10 bases are a match to TRBD2. CDR3: CASSLVSASGGSSYNEQFF. The DNA for the CDR3 is TGTGCCAGCAGCTTAGTATCGGCTAGCGGGGGCAGCTCCTACAATGAGCAGTTCTTC.